The rows below give T cell receptor beta chains drawn from one sample of a study of blood T cell repertoires in COVID-19. Generated by immunoSEQ multiplex PCR, the TCRdb table keeps only in-frame clones and is missing some. This table holds some 45,000 clones, around nine tenths found once. The material sequenced was peripheral blood. The receptors stem from a man aged 50 to 59 with active COVID-19. The CDR3 runs from the conserved cysteine through the conserved F or W. A D gene is named only where the DNA matches it firmly. Rows may omit the clone size; those that give it use once, few, many or a size class.

clone size	J gene	V gene	D gene	CDR3 DNA	CDR3 protein
once	TRBJ2-2	TRBV29-1	TRBD1	TGCAGCGTAAAAAGGACAGGGATAAACACCGGGGAGCTGTTTTTT	CSVKRTGINTGELFF
.	TRBJ1-5	TRBV27	TRBD1	TGTGCCAGCAGTGCCGGACAGGTTAATCAGCCCCAGCATTTT	CASSAGQVNQPQHF
.	TRBJ2-1	TRBV7-3	TRBD2	TGTGCCAGCAGCTCCACCGGGACTAGTGGTGAGCAGTTCTTC	CASSSTGTSGEQFF
.	TRBJ2-1	TRBV12-3/TRBV12-4	.	TGTGCCAGCAGTTTAGCACTAGCCGCTGAGCAGTTCTTC	CASSLALAAEQFF
once	TRBJ1-4	TRBV28	TRBD1	TGTGCCAGCAGTGTTACAGGGGAAGGAGCTAATGAAAAACTGTTTTTT	CASSVTGEGANEKLFF
.	TRBJ1-1	TRBV6-5	.	TGTGCCAGCAGTTACAGGGGTCTCACTGAAGCTTTCTTT	CASSYRGLTEAFF
.	TRBJ1-3	TRBV2	TRBD1	TGTGCCAGCAACCTCGGACAGGGGTTAGGCTCTGGAAACACCATATATTTT	CASNLGQGLGSGNTIYF
.	TRBJ1-1	TRBV6-5	.	TGTGCCAGCAGCCTCTACCAGGGGATGAACACTGAAGCTTTCTTT	CASSLYQGMNTEAFF
.	TRBJ2-3	TRBV3-1/TRBV3-2	TRBD2	TGTGCCAGCAGCCAAGAAGGGCTAGCGGGAGGGGGCACAAATACGCAGTATTTT	CASSQEGLAGGGTNTQYF
once	TRBJ1-1	TRBV6-5	.	TGTGCCATCGATGGGCCGGACAGCGGGGGCACTGAAGCTTTCTTT	CAIDGPDSGGTEAFF
once	TRBJ1-2	TRBV25-1	.	TGTGCCAGCAGTCGGTCAAACTATGGCTACACCTTC	CASSRSNYGYTF
once	TRBJ1-4	TRBV27	.	TGTGCCAGCAGTTCTGATCAGGCGTATAATGAAAAACTGTTTTTT	CASSSDQAYNEKLFF
.	TRBJ2-7	TRBV11-2	TRBD2	TGTGCCAGCGGAATCGGGACTAGCGGGGGCTACGAGCAGTACTTC	CASGIGTSGGYEQYF
.	TRBJ1-2	TRBV14	.	TGTGCCAGCAGCCAAATGCGGGACTATGGCTACACCTTC	CASSQMRDYGYTF
.	TRBJ2-7	TRBV11-2	TRBD2	TGTGCCAGCAGCTTAGATGAGGCTAGCGGGAGGTACGAGCAGTACTTC	CASSLDEASGRYEQYF
.	TRBJ2-7	TRBV3-1/TRBV3-2	.	TGTGCCAGCAGCCAATCTTGGTTAACAATGATCTCCTACGAGCAGTACTTC	CASSQSWLTMISYEQYF
once	TRBJ2-1	TRBV6-5	TRBD2	TGTGCCAGCAGTTTAGGCGGGAGGGCCCACAATGAGCAGTTCTTC	CASSLGGRAHNEQFF
.	TRBJ2-7	TRBV2	.	TGTGCCAGCAAGGAACAGCCAAGCTCCTACGAGCAGTACTTC	CASKEQPSSYEQYF
.	TRBJ1-2	TRBV10-3	.	TGTGCCATCAGCGCCCAAACAGGTGGCTACACCTTC	CAISAQTGGYTF
few	TRBJ2-1	TRBV7-6	.	TGTGCCAGCAGCTTAGCTCCCCGGGACAACTCCTACAATGAGCAGTTCTTC	CASSLAPRDNSYNEQFF
.	TRBJ1-1	TRBV7-3	.	TGTGCCAGCGCCCTGGGCAGGAACACTGAAGCTTTCTTT	CASALGRNTEAFF
.	TRBJ2-3	TRBV5-5	TRBD2	TGTGCCAGCAGCTTGGTAGCGGGCCCAGATACGCAGTATTTT	CASSLVAGPDTQYF
.	TRBJ1-5	TRBV27	TRBD1	TGTGCCAGCAGATCATCCGTTACAGGGGGCAATCAGCCCCAGCATTTT	CASRSSVTGGNQPQHF
once	TRBJ2-3	TRBV2	TRBD2	TGTGCCAGCAGTCCAGGACCACTAGCGGGACAGCCGCGGCAGTATTTT	CASSPGPLAGQPRQYF
.	TRBJ2-7	TRBV15	TRBD1	TGTGCCACCAGCAGAGTTGGGACAGGGATCGACGAGCAGTACTTC	CATSRVGTGIDEQYF
.	TRBJ2-1	TRBV24-1	.	TGTGCCACCAGTGATCCCACAGGTTTTTCCCACAATGAGCAGTTCTTC	CATSDPTGFSHNEQFF
.	TRBJ2-3	TRBV28	.	TGTGCCAGCAGTTCCCCCGCGGGACCTCCGGGGAATACGCAGTATTTT	CASSSPAGPPGNTQYF
.	TRBJ2-2	TRBV19	.	TGTGCCAGTAGTATGGGACACTTGACCGGGGAGCTGTTTTTT	CASSMGHLTGELFF
.	TRBJ1-6	TRBV6-5	.	TGTGCCAGCAGGAAGGGGGAGAGTTCACCCCTCCACTTT	CASRKGESSPLHF
.	TRBJ1-1	TRBV28	TRBD1	TGTGCCAGCAGGACAGGGTTTGAAGCTTTCTTT	CASRTGFEAFF
.	TRBJ1-1	TRBV2	TRBD1	TGTGCCAGCAGGCGGGACAGGGGGTCCAACGGAGCTTTCTTT	CASRRDRGSNGAFF
.	TRBJ2-5	TRBV4-1	.	TGCGCCAGCAGCCGCGACCCAGGGGCCCAAGAGACCCAGTACTTC	CASSRDPGAQETQYF
.	TRBJ1-1	TRBV6-2/TRBV6-3	TRBD1	TGTGCCAGCAGCCTAAACCCACAGGGGCCGGTGGAAGCTTTCTTT	CASSLNPQGPVEAFF
.	TRBJ2-1	TRBV5-4	TRBD2	TGTGCCAGCAGCTTTGGAGCGGGAGCTGCTTTTGATGAGCAGTTCTTC	CASSFGAGAAFDEQFF
.	TRBJ2-5	TRBV5-6	TRBD2	TGTGCCAGCAGCTTGACGACTAGCGGGAATCAAAAGACCCAGTACTTC	CASSLTTSGNQKTQYF
.	TRBJ2-2	TRBV7-6	TRBD2	TGTGCCAGCAGCTTAGAGGCTAGCGGGAACACCGGGGAGCTGTTTTTT	CASSLEASGNTGELFF
.	TRBJ2-7	TRBV29-1	TRBD1	TGCAGCGTTGAGGGCAGGGACAGGTACGAGCAGTACTTC	CSVEGRDRYEQYF
.	TRBJ2-2	TRBV11-2	TRBD1	TGTGCCAGCAGCAAGGGGGCAGGGGAGCTGTTTTTT	CASSKGAGELFF
.	TRBJ1-5	TRBV4-1	.	TGCGCCAGCAGCCACGGGGGAAATCAGCCCCAGCATTTT	CASSHGGNQPQHF
.	TRBJ1-4	TRBV5-1	TRBD1	TGCGCCAGCAGCCCGGACAGGGGAATGGGTGAAAAACTGTTTTTT	CASSPDRGMGEKLFF
.	TRBJ1-6	TRBV5-4	TRBD1	TGTGCCAGCAGCATGACAGGGGAGGCTTCACCCCTCCACTTT	CASSMTGEASPLHF
.	TRBJ1-6	TRBV7-2	TRBD1	TGTGCCAGCAGCTTCGACAGGGGGACTACTTCACCCCTCCACTTT	CASSFDRGTTSPLHF
once	TRBJ1-1	TRBV28	.	TGTGCCAGCCTTTCTTCGGCGGGCACTGAAGCTTTCTTT	CASLSSAGTEAFF
.	TRBJ1-2	TRBV5-7	TRBD1	TGTGCCAGCAGCTTGGCCAAAGGGGAGGACAGGGGAGTGGATGGCTACACCTTC	CASSLAKGEDRGVDGYTF
.	TRBJ2-1	TRBV7-9	TRBD2	TGTGCCAGCAGCCCGCGACTAGCGCTCGATTGGACCTTCTACAATGAGCAGTTCTTC	CASSPRLALDWTFYNEQFF
.	TRBJ1-1	TRBV2	.	TGTGCCAGCAGTGGGCAGGTTCTCATGAACACTGAAGCTTTCTTT	CASSGQVLMNTEAFF